This T cell receptor (beta chain) is from a study of T cell responses to AZD1222 COVID-19 vaccine. CDR3 length equals 15 residues. V was pared by 1 base and J by 5 bases, with 6 bases of the junction left unmatched. CDR1 and CDR2 from the germline V gene are SNHLY and FYNNEI. Broader study findings: Following two doses of AZD1222, Spike-specific TCR breadth and depth rose. Donors were chiefly white British, with a greater number of females, and clonal diversity was perhaps underestimated.

In regard to this clone: What it binds is not known.

Some clones are missing from TCRdb's copy, which holds only in-frame ones; the method was immunoSEQ multiplex PCR. The sample shows about 69,000 clones, 86% of them seen only once. The TCR sequence derives from an adult in good health. The V call is TRBV2, the J call TRBJ2-7; 9 nucleotides agree with TRBD2. Sequenced material: peripheral blood, taken on day 0 of AZD1222 vaccination. For the CDR3, the DNA is TGTGCCAGCAGTGAAGTTAGCGGGGGTAGCGACGAGCAGTACTTC. Translation: CASSEVSGGSDEQYF.